These 20 T cell receptor beta chains came from one sample sequenced in a study of blood T cell repertoires in COVID-19. Method: immunoSEQ multiplex PCR; TCRdb's copy keeps in-frame clones and lacks some. The profile covers 400,000 to 500,000 clones, with 70% to 90% appearing a single time and about 1.5% taken by the ten largest. Sequenced: PBMCs or T cells enriched from blood (not recorded which). The receptors come from a woman in her late teens or twenties who had been exposed to COVID-19.

The table lists this clone with a few counts. The rearrangement uses TRBV5-1 and TRBJ1-3, with 7 bases identical to TRBD1. CDR3 length: 15 amino acids. Germline loops: CDR1 SGHRS, CDR2 YFSETQ. J lost 0 bases, V lost 7 bases, and 7 bases had no gene match. The CDR3: CASCPGTVSGNTIYF. CDR3 DNA: TGCGCCAGCTGCCCAGGGACAGTCTCTGGAAACACCATATATTTT.

The CDR3 sequence: CATSRDRSGGSSEQYF. As DNA, the CDR3 is TGTGCCACCAGCAGAGATCGGAGCGGGGGGTCGTCCGAGCAGTACTTC. The J gene is TRBJ2-7, the V gene TRBV15, with 9 bases identical to TRBD2. The CDR3 totals 16 residues. The V gene end was trimmed by 0 bases and the J gene end by 6 bases; junction bases not matched to a gene: 9. Looked up from germline, CDR1 is LNHNV and CDR2 is YYDKDF (reference sequence).

The chain combines TRBV10-3 with TRBJ1-5; D may be TRBD1 (5 bases). Trimming cost V 6 bases and J 11 bases, with 14 bases left between them. The CDR3 sequence is 12 residues long. Germline lookup yields CDR1 ENHRY and CDR2 SYGVKD. CDR3 residues: CAISAGGWSQHF. CDR3 sequence (DNA): TGTGCCATCAGCGCCGGGGGTTGGTCCCAGCATTTT.

This sequence joins TRBV4-1 and TRBJ2-7, with 9 nucleotides matching TRBD1. Germline CDR1 is MGHRA and CDR2 is YSYEKL. V dropped 1 base and J dropped 1; count of bases not matched to a gene: 5. The CDR3 is 16 amino acids. The CDR3 loop is CASSQGIGQGSYEQYF. The CDR3 DNA sequence: TGCGCCAGCAGCCAAGGCATCGGACAGGGGTCCTACGAGCAGTACTTC.

The chain combines TRBV2 with TRBJ1-5; 7 bases are shared with TRBD1. CDR3 length: 14 residues. Unmatched junction bases numbered 5, after V lost 9 bases and J lost 0 bases. Germline V lookup: CDR1 SNHLY, CDR2 FYNNEI. The CDR3, as DNA: TGTGCCAGTTCTGGACAGGATAGCAATCAGCCCCAGCATTTT. Translating it yields CASSGQDSNQPQHF.

This sequence joins TRBV11-2 and TRBJ2-7; TRBD2 agrees at 9 bases. From germline, CDR1 is SGHAT and CDR2 FQNNGV. Unmatched junction bases numbered 17, after V lost 2 bases and J lost 3 bases. The CDR3 extends over 19 amino acids. The CDR3 DNA sequence: TGTGCCAGCAGCTTAAGAATAGCGGGAGACCGACGAACCATCTACGAGCAGTACTTC. Protein: CASSLRIAGDRRTIYEQYF. Variable domain in full (rest from reference TRBV11-2 and TRBJ2-7): EAGVAQSPRYKIIEKRQSVAFWCNPISGHATLYWYQQILGQGPKLLIQFQNNGVVDDSQLPKDRFSAERLKGVDSTLKIQPAKLEDSAVYLCASSLRIAGDRRTIYEQYFGPGTRLTVT.

This clone was found a few times. The rearrangement joins TRBV7-2 to TRBJ1-4, with D possibly being TRBD1 (6 bases). Trimming shortened V by 5 bases and J by 0 bases, and 10 bases separated the two germline ends. CDR1 is SGHTA and CDR2 is FQGNSA in the germline V gene. CDR3 length: 15 amino acids. The CDR3 protein is CASSLTGSTNEKLFF. The CDR3 DNA sequence: TGTGCCAGCAGCCTTACAGGGTCAACTAATGAAAAACTGTTTTTT.

The chain uses TRBV28 and TRBJ2-5; TRBD1 matches 9 bases. Per the germline V gene, CDR1 is MDHEN and CDR2 is SYDVKM. The CDR3 extends over 16 amino acids. The junction had 5 bases not matched to a gene; V was cut back by 1 base and J by 2 bases. DNA for the CDR3: TGTGCCAGCAGTTTATATGGGACAGGGTATCAAGAGACCCAGTACTTC. Protein sequence: CASSLYGTGYQETQYF.

This clone was seen just once. J is TRBJ2-1 and V is TRBV2; 7 bases map to TRBD2. After removal of 1 base from V and 0 bases from J, the junction contained 6 bases not matched to a gene. The germline CDR1 and CDR2 sequences are SNHLY and FYNNEI. The CDR3 length is 17 residues. CDR3: CASSEDDRGSSYNEQFF. The CDR3, as DNA: TGTGCCAGCAGTGAAGATGATCGCGGGAGCTCCTACAATGAGCAGTTCTTC.

The gene calls are TRBV20-1 and TRBJ1-1; weak D call: TRBD1 (6 bases). From germline, CDR1 is DFQATT and CDR2 SNEGSKA (reference sequence). With 3 bases removed from V and 1 base from J, the gap between germline ends came to 9 bases. The CDR3 has 13 amino acids. The CDR3 nucleotides are TGCAGTGCTAGTCAGGGGCGGAACACTGAAGCTTTCTTT. As protein: CSASQGRNTEAFF.

The chain employs TRBV5-1 and TRBJ2-1, with TRBD1 matching 7 bases. CDR1 is SGHRS and CDR2 is YFSETQ in the germline V gene. V shed 3 bases, J shed 9 bases, and the junction held 6 bases outside the gene matches. The CDR3 covers 13 residues. This CDR3 is CASSYDRAGEQFF. CDR3 nucleotide sequence: TGCGCCAGCAGCTACGACAGGGCCGGTGAGCAGTTCTTC. Variable domain in full (rest from reference TRBV5-1 and TRBJ2-1): KAGVTQTPRYLIKTRGQQVTLSCSPISGHRSVSWYQQTPGQGLQFLFEYFSETQRNKGNFPGRFSGRQFSNSRSEMNVSTLELGDSALYLCASSYDRAGEQFFGPGTRLTVL.

The rearrangement links TRBV6-5 to TRBJ2-7; 9 positions match TRBD1. The CDR3 has 16 residues. The J segment lost 3 bases and the V segment lost 2 bases, leaving 8 bases of the junction unmatched. CDR1 is MNHEY and CDR2 is SVGAGI in the germline V gene. In DNA form, the CDR3 reads TGTGCCAGCAGTTACCCACCCGGACAGGGGAGCTACGAGCAGTACTTC. Translated: CASSYPPGQGSYEQYF.

V gene TRBV4-3 combines with J gene TRBJ2-2; perhaps TRBD2 as D (5 bases). V lost 1 base to trimming and J lost 4 bases, with 13 bases between them. CDR3 length: 16 residues. The germline gives CDR1 LGHNA, CDR2 YSLEER. The CDR3, as DNA: TGCGCCAGCAGCCAAGGTTTGCCGGGGAGCACCGGGGAGCTGTTTTTT. It codes for CASSQGLPGSTGELFF.

The chain couples TRBV5-8 to TRBJ2-1, with a tentative D call TRBD2 (7 bases). Germline-derived CDR1 and CDR2 are SGHTS and YDEGEE. The CDR3 contains 16 residues. Trimming left V 0 bases short and J 6 bases short, with 16 bases between. CDR3 amino acids: CASSLGAGARSNEQFF. The CDR3 DNA reads TGTGCCAGCAGCTTGGGCGCGGGGGCGCGATCCAATGAGCAGTTCTTC.

The rearrangement uses TRBV30 and TRBJ2-3; 9 positions match TRBD2. The CDR3 covers 17 residues. Trimming took 0 bases from V and 4 from J; bases not matched to a gene: 11. Germline lookup yields CDR1 GTSNPN and CDR2 SVGIG (reference sequence). The CDR3 sequence: CAWSVQVGGGAPDTQYF. DNA for the CDR3: TGTGCCTGGAGTGTACAGGTTGGCGGGGGGGCCCCAGATACGCAGTATTTT.

This chain uses TRBV7-6 with TRBJ2-1; D unclear. Per the germline V gene, CDR1 is SGHVS and CDR2 is FNYEAQ. Trimming shortened V by 3 bases and J by 7 bases, and 10 bases separated the two germline ends. The CDR3 has 13 residues. The DNA for the CDR3 is TGTGCCAGCAGCTTGGCCACAACGAATGAGCAGTTCTTC. Translation gives CASSLATTNEQFF.

In its sample, this clone was seen a few times. The V gene is TRBV6-5, the J gene TRBJ1-3, with a tentative D call TRBD1 (5 bases). CDR1 is MNHEY, CDR2 SVGAGI, per germline. The CDR3 totals 15 residues. Trimming took off 6 bases at V and 0 bases at J, with 12 bases between the two ends. The CDR3 bases are TGTGCCAGCAGCTCTACAGGCATCTCTGGAAACACCATATATTTT. It specifies CASSSTGISGNTIYF.

This chain connects TRBV15 to TRBJ1-4, with 9 nucleotides matching TRBD1. Germline loops: CDR1 LNHNV, CDR2 YYDKDF (reference sequence). The CDR3 covers 14 residues. V dropped 3 bases and J dropped 10; count of bases not matched to a gene: 6. This CDR3 reads CATSSGQGTAKLFF. Written as DNA, the CDR3 is TGTGCCACCAGCAGTGGACAGGGGACAGCAAAACTGTTTTTT.

This sequence joins TRBV7-8 and TRBJ1-6; D is unresolved. CDR1 SGHVS and CDR2 FQNEAQ come from the germline V gene. Deletions cut 1 base from V and 6 bases from J, with 10 bases between. The CDR3 covers 15 residues. CDR3 DNA sequence: TGTGCCAGCAGCTTAGGCTCCAGCGCTAATTCACCCCTCCACTTT. Its translation is CASSLGSSANSPLHF.

This clone has a single count. J is TRBJ2-1 and V is TRBV3-1 (or the pseudogene TRBV3-2); TRBD2 agrees at 16 bases. The CDR3 extends over 16 amino acids. V lost 6 bases, J lost 8 bases, and 7 bases stayed unmatched. Germline-derived CDR1 and CDR2 are LGHDT and YNNKEL (reference sequence). The DNA for the CDR3 is TGTGCCAGCAGGGGGACTAGCGGGAGGGAGGTCTATGAGCAGTTCTTC. The encoded protein is CASRGTSGREVYEQFF.